The 32 T cell receptor beta chains below all came from one sample that was sequenced in a study of memory CD4+ T cells and cytomegalovirus serostatus. Clones were sequenced by immunoSEQ multiplex PCR, and TCRdb holds only the in-frame ones, with some missing. The table includes tens of thousands of clones, around 76% detected once. Single viable CD3+CD4+CD8-CD45RO+ cells were sorted as the memory CD4+ T cells. Sequencing was performed on memory CD4+ T cells from blood. The receptors were sampled from an adult in good health and CMV-seropositive.

This chain joins TRBV27 and TRBJ2-7; tentative D call: TRBD1 (6 bases). The CDR3 loop spans 15 amino acids. Germline values: CDR1 MNHEY, CDR2 SMNVEV (reference sequence). V shed 6 bases and J shed 1 base, with 16 bases lying between them. CDR3 loop: CASRVKQGWSYEQYF. In nucleotides, the CDR3 is TGTGCCAGCAGAGTGAAACAGGGTTGGTCCTACGAGCAGTACTTC.

This sequence joins TRBV18 and TRBJ2-7, with 9 bases aligning to TRBD2. Germline V gene lookup returns CDR1 KGHSH and CDR2 LQKENI. V lost 2 bases, J lost 9 bases, and 8 bases stayed unmatched. There are 14 residues in the CDR3. CDR3 in DNA: TGTGCCAGCTCACCAGGGCGGGAGGGCCAGAGGCAGTACTTC. Amino acid sequence: CASSPGREGQRQYF.

The chain employs TRBV6-6 and TRBJ2-7, with TRBD2 matching over 9 bases. The germline gives CDR1 MNHNY, CDR2 SVGAGI (reference sequence). This CDR3 has 14 residues. With V trimmed by 7 bases and J by 5 bases, 9 bases remained unmatched. As DNA, the CDR3 is TGTGCCAGCAATTTCGGACTAGCGATGAACGAGCAGTACTTC. Residues: CASNFGLAMNEQYF.

The chain uses TRBV19 and TRBJ2-3, with 8 bases identical to TRBD1. In germline, CDR1 is LNHDA, CDR2 SQIVND (reference sequence). The CDR3 loop spans 15 amino acids. Trimming at V came to 5 bases and at J to 5 bases, leaving 9 bases not matched to a gene. CDR3 DNA sequence: TGTGCCAGTAGTCAGACAGGGGAGTTTGGAGATACGCAGTATTTT. Translated, it gives CASSQTGEFGDTQYF.

The chain has TRBV29-1 and TRBJ1-1; weak D call: TRBD1 (5 bases). The CDR3 sequence is 14 residues long. CDR1 is SQVTM and CDR2 is ANQGSEA in the germline V gene. The V end was cut by 1 base, the J end by 5 bases, with 14 bases between. The CDR3 DNA reads TGCAGCGTTGAAGTCGGGTCCGGGGGGACTGAAGCTTTCTTT. Translating it yields CSVEVGSGGTEAFF.

The rearrangement links TRBV19 to TRBJ1-2; D perhaps matches TRBD1 (5 bases). The CDR3 is made up of 17 amino acids. Per the germline V gene, CDR1 is LNHDA and CDR2 is SQIVND (reference sequence). Trimming took off 7 bases at V and 2 bases at J, with 23 bases between the two ends. The CDR3 is CASTPSGAGYSNYGYTF. In nucleotides, the CDR3 is TGTGCCAGTACTCCTTCTGGGGCAGGGTACTCCAACTATGGCTACACCTTC.

J is TRBJ2-2 and V is TRBV9; D is uncertain. The CDR3 is 15 amino acids. The germline V and J ends were trimmed by 4 bases and 2 bases, with 12 bases remaining between them. Germline V CDR1 and CDR2: SGDLS, YYNGEE. CDR3 DNA sequence: TGTGCCAGCAGCCCATCACCCCGTAACACCGGGGAGCTGTTTTTT. This encodes CASSPSPRNTGELFF.

Regarding this clone: Different DNA sequences within this sample yield the same CDR3. The chain has TRBV7-2 and TRBJ2-7; 7 nucleotides agree with TRBD1. Germline CDR1 and CDR2: SGHTA and FQGNSA. J lost 3 bases, V lost 5 bases, and 4 bases had no gene match. The CDR3 is 13 residues long. For the CDR3, the DNA is TGTGCCAGCAGCGACCGGGACAGCTACGAGCAGTACTTC. Residues: CASSDRDSYEQYF.

This clone was counted at least ten times. The chain couples TRBV5-1 to TRBJ1-1; weak D call: TRBD1 (5 bases). Germline V CDR1 and CDR2: SGHRS, YFSETQ. This CDR3 has 13 amino acids. Trimming pared 3 bases from V and 5 bases from J, leaving 11 bases between. CDR3 bases: TGCGCCAGCAGCTCGGGACGAAATACTGAAGCTTTCTTT. Its protein is CASSSGRNTEAFF.

This rearrangement joins TRBV19 to TRBJ1-1; 8 nucleotides agree with TRBD1. Unmatched junction bases numbered 8, after V lost 3 bases and J lost 5 bases. Germline-derived CDR1 and CDR2 are LNHDA and SQIVND (reference sequence). CDR3 length: 15 amino acids. The CDR3: CASSIGQGGRTEAFF. CDR3 nucleotides: TGTGCCAGTAGTATTGGACAGGGAGGGAGGACTGAAGCTTTCTTT.

This clone has a count of ten or more. The rearrangement links TRBV30 to TRBJ1-1, with a possible D match to TRBD1 (5 bases). The CDR3 is 13 amino acids. Germline CDR1 is GTSNPN and CDR2 is SVGIG (reference sequence). The germline V and J ends were trimmed by 0 bases and 5 bases, with 10 bases remaining between them. The CDR3 DNA is TGTGCCTGGAGTGTACGTTGGGGGACTGAAGCTTTCTTT. Translation gives CAWSVRWGTEAFF.

The chain employs TRBV4-3 and TRBJ1-3; no firm D call. The V end was cut by 1 base, the J end by 4 bases, with 11 bases between. This CDR3 is built from 15 residues. The germline V gene has CDR1 LGHNA and CDR2 YSLEER. CDR3 coding DNA: TGCGCCAGCAGCCAAGGACGGGGAGGAGGAAACACCATATATTTT. Protein sequence: CASSQGRGGGNTIYF.

The V gene is TRBV4-1, the J gene TRBJ1-2, with 8 bases aligning to TRBD1. The CDR3 contains 18 residues. V shed 0 bases, J shed 8 bases, and the junction held 17 bases outside the gene matches. Germline CDR1 and CDR2: MGHRA and YSYEKL. The CDR3 reads CASSQDGGQGPLGGGYTF. CDR3 coding DNA: TGCGCCAGCAGCCAAGATGGCGGACAGGGCCCATTAGGGGGAGGCTACACCTTC.

In this sample, this clone turned up once. This chain uses TRBV7-8 with TRBJ2-5; 7 positions agree with TRBD2. Germline CDR1 is SGHVS and CDR2 is FQNEAQ. There are 16 residues in the CDR3. J lost 2 bases, V lost 3 bases, and 9 bases had no gene match. This chain's CDR3 is CASSLGVRGVQETQYF. The CDR3 nucleotides are TGTGCCAGCAGCTTGGGGGTACGGGGGGTTCAAGAGACCCAGTACTTC.

This clone showed up just once. The chain joins TRBV27 to TRBJ2-3, with 9 bases lining up with TRBD2. CDR1 and CDR2 from the germline V gene are MNHEY and SMNVEV (reference sequence). With 1 base clipped from V and 0 bases from J, the junction kept 5 bases outside the gene matches. The CDR3 totals 17 residues. This CDR3 is CASSLFASGASTDTQYF. DNA of the CDR3: TGTGCCAGCAGTTTATTCGCTAGCGGGGCTAGCACAGATACGCAGTATTTT.

The CDR3 protein is CASSTRQGWDEQYF. CDR3 nucleotides: TGTGCCAGCAGCACAAGACAGGGGTGGGACGAGCAGTACTTC. The rearrangement joins TRBV7-8 to TRBJ2-7; 8 nucleotides agree with TRBD1. V was pared by 5 bases and J by 5 bases, with 8 bases of the junction left unmatched. This CDR3 contains 14 residues. Looked up from germline, CDR1 is SGHVS and CDR2 is FQNEAQ. Full variable domain (missing parts from reference TRBV7-8 and TRBJ2-7): GAGVSQSPRYKVAKRGQDVALRCDPISGHVSLFWYQQALGQGPEFLTYFQNEAQLDKSGLPSDRFFAERPEGSVSTLKIQRTQQEDSAVYLCASSTRQGWDEQYFGPGTRLTVT.

This clone has at least ten counts. The chain is built from TRBV19 and TRBJ1-5, with 7 bases identical to TRBD1. V gave up 3 bases and J gave up 9 bases; unmatched junction bases: 17. CDR3 length equals 17 residues. Germline assignment: CDR1 LNHDA and CDR2 SQIVND (reference sequence). CDR3 sequence (DNA): TGTGCCAGTAGTATCGGGGGACAGAGGACTTCCGGGCGGCCCCAGCATTTT. Translating it yields CASSIGGQRTSGRPQHF.

The rearrangement uses TRBV19 and TRBJ2-7; D not resolved. Germline CDR1 is LNHDA and CDR2 is SQIVND (reference sequence). V was pared by 3 bases and J by 9 bases, with 12 bases between. CDR3 length equals 12 residues. The DNA of the CDR3 is TGTGCCAGTAGTATGGCTGGTCTCGTGCAGTACTTC. Encoded protein: CASSMAGLVQYF.

This chain connects TRBV5-6 to TRBJ2-2; TRBD2 is a possible D gene (7 bases). V lost 2 bases and J 5 bases, leaving 10 bases between the germline ends. The CDR3 consists of 14 residues. Germline values: CDR1 SGHDT, CDR2 YYEEEE. CDR3 DNA sequence: TGTGCCAGCAGCTTCGGGGGGCGTACCGGGGAGCTGTTTTTT. It specifies CASSFGGRTGELFF.

In its sample, this clone was seen a few times. The rearrangement links TRBV6-5 to TRBJ2-1; TRBD1 agrees at 11 bases. The CDR3 has 16 amino acids. Germline V gene lookup returns CDR1 MNHEY and CDR2 SVGAGI. The V segment lost 0 bases and the J segment 3 bases; nucleotides outside the gene matches: 1. The CDR3 spells CASSYSGTGGYNEQFF. CDR3 DNA sequence: TGTGCCAGCAGTTACTCCGGGACAGGGGGCTACAATGAGCAGTTCTTC.

V usage is TRBV6-4 and J usage is TRBJ2-7, with 7 bases lining up with TRBD1. V was clipped by 5 bases and J by 4 bases; unmatched bases: 8. CDR3 length: 14 amino acids. The germline gives CDR1 MRHNA, CDR2 SNTAGT. The chain's CDR3 is CASSSPGQYYEQYF. CDR3 bases: TGTGCCAGCAGTTCGCCGGGACAGTATTACGAGCAGTACTTC.

This clone was seen a few times. This chain uses TRBV9 with TRBJ2-3; 8 positions match TRBD2. The length of the CDR3 is 16 residues. V gave up 4 bases and J gave up 0 bases; unmatched junction bases: 7. Germline V lookup: CDR1 SGDLS, CDR2 YYNGEE. CDR3 in amino acids: CASSRGTSGSTDTQYF. In nucleotides, the CDR3 is TGTGCCAGCAGCAGAGGGACTAGTGGAAGCACAGATACGCAGTATTTT.

The V gene is TRBV5-4, the J gene TRBJ2-3, with 8 bases matching TRBD2. V trimming: 4 bases; J trimming: 0 bases; junction bases outside the gene matches: 10. Germline CDR1 SGHNT, CDR2 YYREEE (reference sequence). The CDR3 has 17 residues. In DNA, the CDR3 is TGTGCCAGCAGCCGCTACGCGGGGGGCTCTAGCACAGATACGCAGTATTTT. This sequence encodes CASSRYAGGSSTDTQYF. The variable domain in full, completed from reference TRBV5-4 and TRBJ2-3, reads ETGVTQSPTHLIKTRGQQVTLRCSSQSGHNTVSWYQQALGQGPQFIFQYYREEENGRGNFPPRFSGLQFPNYSSELNVNALELDDSALYLCASSRYAGGSSTDTQYFGPGTRLTVL.

The DNA of the CDR3 is TGTGCCTGGAGACACAGGGGGCGAGACACCGGGGAGCTGTTTTTT. Translating gives CAWRHRGRDTGELFF. J is TRBJ2-2 and V is TRBV30; 9 positions agree with TRBD1. J lost 3 bases, V lost 3 bases, and 5 bases had no gene match. The CDR3 length is 15 residues. CDR1 is GTSNPN, CDR2 SVGIG, per germline (reference sequence).

The rearrangement links TRBV7-8 to TRBJ2-2; D possibly uses TRBD1 or TRBD2 (6 bases each). Per the germline V gene, CDR1 is SGHVS and CDR2 is FQNEAQ. The length of the CDR3 is 16 residues. V shed 3 bases and J shed 1 base, with 12 bases lying between them. The CDR3 loop reads CASSFFGGGNTGELFF. As DNA, the CDR3 is TGTGCCAGCAGCTTCTTCGGGGGCGGGAACACCGGGGAGCTGTTTTTT.

This chain uses TRBV9 with TRBJ1-4, with a weak D call TRBD1 (5 bases). The V end was cut by 3 bases, the J end by 4 bases, with 16 bases between. Germline loops: CDR1 SGDLS, CDR2 YYNGEE. The CDR3 extends over 16 amino acids. The CDR3 DNA follows: TGTGCCAGCAGCGCCAACCGGGACGGCCGTAATGAAAAACTGTTTTTT. Translating gives CASSANRDGRNEKLFF.

The genes are TRBV5-1 and TRBJ2-2; D remains unclear. Per germline, CDR1 SGHRS and CDR2 YFSETQ. There are 15 residues in the CDR3. V was trimmed by 5 bases and J by 0 bases, leaving 11 bases between them. CDR3 residues: CASRNGATNTGELFF. CDR3 sequence (DNA): TGCGCCAGCAGGAACGGAGCTACGAACACCGGGGAGCTGTTTTTT.

The chain recombines TRBV21-1 with TRBJ2-7; the table's D call, TRBD1, was not checked against the DNA. TRBV21-1 is listed as a pseudogene. This CDR3 has 14 amino acids. The CDR3 sequence: CASAEDRSSYEQYF. The CDR3 nucleotides read TGTGCCAGCGCTGAGGACAGGAGCTCCTACGAGCAGTACTTC.

A few counts support this clone. The chain has TRBV29-1 and TRBJ2-1; D is undetermined. Trimming left V 2 bases short and J 8 bases short, with 7 bases between. CDR1 and CDR2 from the germline V gene are SQVTM and ANQGSEA. The CDR3 is made up of 11 amino acids. CDR3 sequence reads: CSVERVDEQFF. The CDR3, as DNA: TGCAGCGTTGAAAGGGTGGATGAGCAGTTCTTC.

A few counts support this clone. This rearrangement joins TRBV7-8 to TRBJ2-7; 9 nucleotides agree with TRBD1. This CDR3 has 15 residues. Germline CDR1 and CDR2: SGHVS and FQNEAQ. Trimming took 0 bases from V and 2 from J; bases not matched to a gene: 2. In DNA, the CDR3 is TGTGCCAGCAGCTTAGCGGGGACAGGGACCTACGAGCAGTACTTC. Its protein is CASSLAGTGTYEQYF.

The chain links TRBV29-1 to TRBJ2-3; 11 nucleotides align to TRBD2. The length of the CDR3 is 13 residues. The V gene end was trimmed by 4 bases and the J gene end by 5 bases; junction bases not matched to a gene: 2. The germline V gene encodes CDR1 SQVTM and CDR2 ANQGSEA. This chain's CDR3 is CSVVTSGRDTQYF. The CDR3 coding sequence is TGCAGCGTTGTCACTAGCGGGAGAGATACGCAGTATTTT.

J is TRBJ2-7 and V is TRBV4-3; perhaps D is TRBD1 or TRBD2 (5 bases each). This CDR3 comprises 16 residues. Trimming shortened V by 0 bases and J by 5 bases, and 17 bases separated the two germline ends. The germline V gene encodes CDR1 LGHNA and CDR2 YSLEER. This CDR3 reads CASSQDYGALMDEQYF. In nucleotides, the CDR3 is TGCGCCAGCAGCCAAGATTACGGGGCGCTAATGGACGAGCAGTACTTC.